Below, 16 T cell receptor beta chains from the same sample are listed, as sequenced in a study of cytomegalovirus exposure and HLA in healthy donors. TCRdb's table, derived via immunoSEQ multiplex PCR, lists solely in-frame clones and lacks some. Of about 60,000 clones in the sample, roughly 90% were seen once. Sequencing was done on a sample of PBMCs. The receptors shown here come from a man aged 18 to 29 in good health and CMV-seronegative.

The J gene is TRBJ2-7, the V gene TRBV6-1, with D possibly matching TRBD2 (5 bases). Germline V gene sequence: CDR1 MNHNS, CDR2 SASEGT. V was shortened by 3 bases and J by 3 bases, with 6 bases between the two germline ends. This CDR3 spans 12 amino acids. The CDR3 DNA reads TGTGCCAGCAGTGACCGGGGCTACGAGCAGTACTTC. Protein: CASSDRGYEQYF.

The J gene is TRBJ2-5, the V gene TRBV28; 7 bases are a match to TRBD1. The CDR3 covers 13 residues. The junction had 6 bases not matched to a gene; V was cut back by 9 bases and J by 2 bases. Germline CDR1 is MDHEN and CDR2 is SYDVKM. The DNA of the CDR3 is TGTGCCAGTACGACAGGGTCACAAGAGACCCAGTACTTC. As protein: CASTTGSQETQYF.

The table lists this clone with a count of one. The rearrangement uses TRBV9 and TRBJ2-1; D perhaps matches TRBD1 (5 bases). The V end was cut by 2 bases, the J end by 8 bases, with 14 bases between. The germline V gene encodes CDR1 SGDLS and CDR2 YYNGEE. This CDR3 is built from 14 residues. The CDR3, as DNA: TGTGCCAGCAGCGTGGATCAGGGAACGGATGAGCAGTTCTTC. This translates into CASSVDQGTDEQFF.

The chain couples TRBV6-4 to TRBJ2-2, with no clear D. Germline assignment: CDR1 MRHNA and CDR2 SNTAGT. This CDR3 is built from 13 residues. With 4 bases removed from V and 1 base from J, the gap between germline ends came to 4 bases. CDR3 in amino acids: CASSAGNTGELFF. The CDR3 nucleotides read TGTGCCAGCAGTGCCGGGAACACCGGGGAGCTGTTTTTT.

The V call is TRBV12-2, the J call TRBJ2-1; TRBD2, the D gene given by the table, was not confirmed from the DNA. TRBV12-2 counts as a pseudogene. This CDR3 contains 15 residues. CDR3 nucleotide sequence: TGTGCAAGTCGAACCCCTAGCGGGAGGGTAAATGAGCAGTTCTTC. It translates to CASRTPSGRVNEQFF.

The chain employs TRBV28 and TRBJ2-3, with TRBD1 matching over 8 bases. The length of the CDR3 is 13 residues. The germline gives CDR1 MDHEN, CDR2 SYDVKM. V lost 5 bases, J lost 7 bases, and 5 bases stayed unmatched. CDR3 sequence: CASSRQGPNTQYF. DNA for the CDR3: TGTGCCAGCAGTAGACAGGGGCCCAATACGCAGTATTTT.

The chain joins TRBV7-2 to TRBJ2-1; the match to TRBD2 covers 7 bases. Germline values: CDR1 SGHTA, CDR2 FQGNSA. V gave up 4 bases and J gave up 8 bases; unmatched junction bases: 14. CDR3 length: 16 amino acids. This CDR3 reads CASSSHLAGVVDEQFF. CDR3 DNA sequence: TGTGCCAGCAGCTCCCATCTGGCGGGAGTCGTGGATGAGCAGTTCTTC.

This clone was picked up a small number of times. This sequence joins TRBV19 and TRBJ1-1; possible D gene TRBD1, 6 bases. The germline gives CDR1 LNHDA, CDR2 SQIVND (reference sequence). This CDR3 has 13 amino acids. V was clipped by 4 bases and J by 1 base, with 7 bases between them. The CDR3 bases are TGTGCCAGTAGTACCAGGGGGAACACTGAAGCTTTCTTT. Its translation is CASSTRGNTEAFF.

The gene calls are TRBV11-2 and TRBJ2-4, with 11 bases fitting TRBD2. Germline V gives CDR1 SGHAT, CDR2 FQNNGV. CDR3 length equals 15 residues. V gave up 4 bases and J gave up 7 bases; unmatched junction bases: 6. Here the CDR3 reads CASSSVAGGPNIQYF. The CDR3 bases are TGTGCCAGCAGCTCCGTAGCGGGAGGGCCGAACATTCAGTACTTC.

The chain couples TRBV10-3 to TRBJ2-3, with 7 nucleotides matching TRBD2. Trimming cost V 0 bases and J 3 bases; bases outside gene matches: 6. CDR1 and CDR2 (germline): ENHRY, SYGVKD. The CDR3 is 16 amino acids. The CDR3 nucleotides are TGTGCCATCAGTGAGTCAGGGACTACAGATACAGATACGCAGTATTTT. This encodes CAISESGTTDTDTQYF.

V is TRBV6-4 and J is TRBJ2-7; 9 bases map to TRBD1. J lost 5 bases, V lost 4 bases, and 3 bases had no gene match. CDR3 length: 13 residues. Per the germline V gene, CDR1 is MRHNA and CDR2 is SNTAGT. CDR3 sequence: CASSVDRGHEQYF. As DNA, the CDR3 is TGTGCCAGCAGTGTGGACAGGGGTCACGAGCAGTACTTC.

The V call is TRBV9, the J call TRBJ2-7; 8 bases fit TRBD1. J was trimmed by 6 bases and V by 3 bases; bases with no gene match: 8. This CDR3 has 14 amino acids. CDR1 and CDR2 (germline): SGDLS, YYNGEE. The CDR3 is CASSAGNRGAEQYF. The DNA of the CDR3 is TGTGCCAGCAGCGCGGGAAACAGGGGGGCCGAGCAGTACTTC.

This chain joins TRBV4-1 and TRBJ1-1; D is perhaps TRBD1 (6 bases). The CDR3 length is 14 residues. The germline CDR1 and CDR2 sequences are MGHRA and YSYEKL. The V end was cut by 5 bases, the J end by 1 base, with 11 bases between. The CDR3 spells CASSSGGGNTEAFF. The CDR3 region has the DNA TGCGCCAGCAGCTCGGGGGGCGGGAACACTGAAGCTTTCTTT.

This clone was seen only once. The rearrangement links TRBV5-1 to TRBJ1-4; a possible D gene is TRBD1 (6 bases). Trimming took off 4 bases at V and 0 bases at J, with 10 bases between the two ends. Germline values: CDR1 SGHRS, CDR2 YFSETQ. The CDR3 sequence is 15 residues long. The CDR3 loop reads CASSATGSTNEKLFF. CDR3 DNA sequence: TGCGCCAGCAGCGCTACAGGGTCAACTAATGAAAAACTGTTTTTT.

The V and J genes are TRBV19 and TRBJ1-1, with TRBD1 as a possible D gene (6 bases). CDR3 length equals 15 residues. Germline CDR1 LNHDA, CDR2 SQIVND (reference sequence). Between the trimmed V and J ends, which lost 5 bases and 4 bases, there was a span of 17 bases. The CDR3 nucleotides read TGTGCCAGTAGTGCCCAACCACAGGGTACCACTGAAGCTTTCTTT. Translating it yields CASSAQPQGTTEAFF.

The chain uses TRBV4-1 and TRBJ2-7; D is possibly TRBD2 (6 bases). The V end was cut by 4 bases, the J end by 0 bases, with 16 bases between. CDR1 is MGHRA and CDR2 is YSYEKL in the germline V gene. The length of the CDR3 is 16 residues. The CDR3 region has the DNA TGCGCCAGCAGCCGACAATTAGCGGAGCCCTCCTACGAGCAGTACTTC. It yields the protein CASSRQLAEPSYEQYF.